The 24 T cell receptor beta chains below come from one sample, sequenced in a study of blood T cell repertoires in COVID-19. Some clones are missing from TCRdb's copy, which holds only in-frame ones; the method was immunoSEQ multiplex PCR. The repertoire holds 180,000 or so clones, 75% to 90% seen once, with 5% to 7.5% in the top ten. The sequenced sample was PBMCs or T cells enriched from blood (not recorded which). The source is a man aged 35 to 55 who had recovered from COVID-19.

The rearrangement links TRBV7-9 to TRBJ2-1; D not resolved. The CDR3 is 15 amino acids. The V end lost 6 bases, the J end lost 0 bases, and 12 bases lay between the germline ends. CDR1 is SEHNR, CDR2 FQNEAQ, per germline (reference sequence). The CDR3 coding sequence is TGTGCCAGCAGGCCCACTCTTAGCTCCTACAATGAGCAGTTCTTC. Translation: CASRPTLSSYNEQFF.

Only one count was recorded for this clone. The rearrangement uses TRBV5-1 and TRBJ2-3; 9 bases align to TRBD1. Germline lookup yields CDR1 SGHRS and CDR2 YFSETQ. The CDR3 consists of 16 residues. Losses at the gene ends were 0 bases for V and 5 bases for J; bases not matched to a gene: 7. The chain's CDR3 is CASSLAPGQGIDTQYF. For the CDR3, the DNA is TGCGCCAGCAGCTTGGCGCCCGGACAGGGGATAGATACGCAGTATTTT.

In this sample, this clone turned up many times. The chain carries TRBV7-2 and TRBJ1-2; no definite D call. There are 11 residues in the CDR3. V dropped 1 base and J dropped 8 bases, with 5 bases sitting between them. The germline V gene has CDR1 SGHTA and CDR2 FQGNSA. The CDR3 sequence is CASSLERGYTF. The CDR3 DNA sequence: TGTGCCAGCAGCTTAGAGAGGGGCTACACCTTC.

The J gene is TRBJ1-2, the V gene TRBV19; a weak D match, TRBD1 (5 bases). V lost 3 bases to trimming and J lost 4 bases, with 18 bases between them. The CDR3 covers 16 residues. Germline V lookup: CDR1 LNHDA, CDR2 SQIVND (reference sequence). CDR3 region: CASSIGGTDLVYGYTF. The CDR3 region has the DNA TGTGCCAGTAGTATCGGGGGGACGGATCTAGTCTATGGCTACACCTTC.

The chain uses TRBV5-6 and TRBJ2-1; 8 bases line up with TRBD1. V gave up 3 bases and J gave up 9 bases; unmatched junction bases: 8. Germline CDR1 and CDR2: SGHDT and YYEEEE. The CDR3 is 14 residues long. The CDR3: CASSSGTGLGEQFF. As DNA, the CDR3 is TGTGCCAGCAGCTCCGGGACAGGTCTCGGTGAGCAGTTCTTC.

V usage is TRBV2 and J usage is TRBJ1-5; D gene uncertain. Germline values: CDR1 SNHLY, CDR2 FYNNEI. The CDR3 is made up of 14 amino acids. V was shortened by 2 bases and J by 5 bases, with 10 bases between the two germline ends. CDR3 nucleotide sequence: TGTGCCAGCAGTGAAAGTCAGCGGTATCAGCCCCAGCATTTT. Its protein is CASSESQRYQPQHF. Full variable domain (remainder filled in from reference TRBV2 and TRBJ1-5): EPEVTQTPSHQVTQMGQEVILRCVPISNHLYFYWYRQILGQKVEFLVSFYNNEISEKSEIFDDQFSVERPDGSNFTLKIRSTKLEDSAMYFCASSESQRYQPQHFGDGTRLSIL.

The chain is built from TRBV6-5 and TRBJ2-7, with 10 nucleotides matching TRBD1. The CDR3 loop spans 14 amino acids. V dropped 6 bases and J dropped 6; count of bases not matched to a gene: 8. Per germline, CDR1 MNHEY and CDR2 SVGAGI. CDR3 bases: TGTGCCAGCAGGCCTCCGGGACAGGGGTCCGAGCAGTACTTC. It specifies CASRPPGQGSEQYF.

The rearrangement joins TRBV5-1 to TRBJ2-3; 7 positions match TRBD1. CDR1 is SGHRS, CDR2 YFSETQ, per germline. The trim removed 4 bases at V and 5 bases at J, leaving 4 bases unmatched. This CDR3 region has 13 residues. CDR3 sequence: CASSPGTEDTQYF. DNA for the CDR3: TGCGCCAGCAGCCCCGGGACAGAAGATACGCAGTATTTT.

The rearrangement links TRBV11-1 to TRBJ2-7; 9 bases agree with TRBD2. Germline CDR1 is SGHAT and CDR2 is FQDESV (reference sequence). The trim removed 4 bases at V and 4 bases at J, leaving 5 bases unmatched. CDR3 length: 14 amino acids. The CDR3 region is CASSSSREGYEQYF. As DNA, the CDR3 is TGTGCCAGCAGCTCCTCGCGGGAGGGGTACGAGCAGTACTTC.

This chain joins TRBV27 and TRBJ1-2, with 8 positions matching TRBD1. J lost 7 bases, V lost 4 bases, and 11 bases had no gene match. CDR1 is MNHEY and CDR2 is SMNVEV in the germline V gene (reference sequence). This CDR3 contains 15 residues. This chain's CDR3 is CASSWTIGQGSGYTF. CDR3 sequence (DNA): TGTGCCAGCAGTTGGACCATAGGACAGGGCAGTGGCTACACCTTC.

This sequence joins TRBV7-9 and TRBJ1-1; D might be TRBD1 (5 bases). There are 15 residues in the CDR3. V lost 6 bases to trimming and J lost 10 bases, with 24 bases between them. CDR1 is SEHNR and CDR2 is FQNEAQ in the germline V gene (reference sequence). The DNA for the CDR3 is TGTGCCAGCAGTTCCACCGAGGAGGGGCCCTGGCGAGCTTTCTTT. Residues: CASSSTEEGPWRAFF.

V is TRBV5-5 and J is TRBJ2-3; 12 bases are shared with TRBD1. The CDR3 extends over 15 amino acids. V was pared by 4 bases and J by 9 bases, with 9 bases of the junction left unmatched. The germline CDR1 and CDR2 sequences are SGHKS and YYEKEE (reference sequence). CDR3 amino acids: CASSGPGQGARTQYF. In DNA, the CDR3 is TGTGCCAGCAGCGGGCCGGGACAGGGGGCAAGGACGCAGTATTTT.

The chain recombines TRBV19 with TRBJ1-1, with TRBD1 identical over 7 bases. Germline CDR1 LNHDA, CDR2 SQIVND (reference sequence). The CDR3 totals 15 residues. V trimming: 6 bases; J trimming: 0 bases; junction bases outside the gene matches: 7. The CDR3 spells CASRPPGQLNTEAFF. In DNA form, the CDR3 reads TGTGCCAGTAGGCCACCGGGACAGTTGAACACTGAAGCTTTCTTT.

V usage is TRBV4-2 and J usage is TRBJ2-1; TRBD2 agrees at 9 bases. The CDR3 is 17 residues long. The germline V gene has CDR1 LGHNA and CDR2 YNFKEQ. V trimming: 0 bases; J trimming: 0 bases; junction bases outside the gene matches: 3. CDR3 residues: CASSQDSGGHSYNEQFF. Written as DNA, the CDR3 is TGTGCCAGCAGCCAAGATAGCGGGGGTCACTCCTACAATGAGCAGTTCTTC.

CDR3 bases: TGCGCCAGCAGCTTGGATGGGACTAGTATCTACGAGCAGTACTTC. Encoded protein: CASSLDGTSIYEQYF. The chain is built from TRBV5-1 and TRBJ2-7; 8 nucleotides match TRBD2. This CDR3 spans 15 amino acids. Germline CDR1 SGHRS, CDR2 YFSETQ. V lost 0 bases and J lost 3; bases outside the gene matches: 5.

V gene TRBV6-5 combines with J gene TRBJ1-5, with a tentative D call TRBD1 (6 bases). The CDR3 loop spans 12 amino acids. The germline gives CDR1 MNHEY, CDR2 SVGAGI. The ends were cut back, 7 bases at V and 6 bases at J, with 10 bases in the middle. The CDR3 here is CASTRGVQPQHF. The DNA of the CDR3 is TGTGCCAGCACCAGGGGAGTTCAGCCCCAGCATTTT.

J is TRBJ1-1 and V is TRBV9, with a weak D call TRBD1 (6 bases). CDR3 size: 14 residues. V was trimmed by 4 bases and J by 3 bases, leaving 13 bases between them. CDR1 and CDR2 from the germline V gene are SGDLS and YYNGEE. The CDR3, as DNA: TGTGCCAGCAGCTCTCGACAGGATCACACTGAAGCTTTCTTT. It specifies CASSSRQDHTEAFF.

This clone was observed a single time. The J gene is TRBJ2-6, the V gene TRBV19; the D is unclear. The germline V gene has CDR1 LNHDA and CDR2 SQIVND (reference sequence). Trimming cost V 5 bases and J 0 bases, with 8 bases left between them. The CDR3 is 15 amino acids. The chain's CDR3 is CASSAQISGANVLTF. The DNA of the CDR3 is TGTGCCAGTAGTGCTCAGATCTCTGGGGCCAACGTCCTGACTTTC.

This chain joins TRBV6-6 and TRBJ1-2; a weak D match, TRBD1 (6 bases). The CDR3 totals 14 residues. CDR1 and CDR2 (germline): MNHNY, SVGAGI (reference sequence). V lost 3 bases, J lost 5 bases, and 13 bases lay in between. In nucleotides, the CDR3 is TGTGCCAGCAGTTATCGGACAGATCCTTATGGCTACACCTTC. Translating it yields CASSYRTDPYGYTF.

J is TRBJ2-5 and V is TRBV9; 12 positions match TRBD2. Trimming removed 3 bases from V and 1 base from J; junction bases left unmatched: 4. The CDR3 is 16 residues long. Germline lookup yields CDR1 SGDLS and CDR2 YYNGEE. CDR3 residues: CASSGLAGDVQETQYF. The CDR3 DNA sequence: TGTGCCAGCAGCGGACTAGCGGGGGACGTCCAAGAGACCCAGTACTTC. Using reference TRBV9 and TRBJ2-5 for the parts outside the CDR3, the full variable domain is DSGVTQTPKHLITATGQRVTLRCSPRSGDLSVYWYQQSLDQGLQFLIQYYNGEERAKGNILERFSAQQFPDLHSELNLSSLELGDSALYFCASSGLAGDVQETQYFGPGTRLLVL.

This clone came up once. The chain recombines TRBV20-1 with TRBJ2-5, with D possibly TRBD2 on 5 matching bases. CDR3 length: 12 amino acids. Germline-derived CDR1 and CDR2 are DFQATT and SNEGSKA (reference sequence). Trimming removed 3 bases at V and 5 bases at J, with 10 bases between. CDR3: CSASPSLETQYF. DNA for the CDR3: TGCAGTGCTAGTCCTAGCCTGGAGACCCAGTACTTC.

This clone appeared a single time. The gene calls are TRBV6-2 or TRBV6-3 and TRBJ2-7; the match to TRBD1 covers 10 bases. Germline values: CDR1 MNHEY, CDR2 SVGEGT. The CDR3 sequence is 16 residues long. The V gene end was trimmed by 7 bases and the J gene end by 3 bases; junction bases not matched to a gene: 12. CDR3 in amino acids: CASTPAGTGVHYEQYF. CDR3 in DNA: TGTGCCAGCACCCCAGCCGGGACAGGGGTCCACTACGAGCAGTACTTC.

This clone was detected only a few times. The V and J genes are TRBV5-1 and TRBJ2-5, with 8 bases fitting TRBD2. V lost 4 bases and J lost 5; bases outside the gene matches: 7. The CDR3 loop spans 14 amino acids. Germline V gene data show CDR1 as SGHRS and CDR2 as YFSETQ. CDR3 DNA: TGCGCCAGCAGCCCCCCCCGGGGGGGGGAGACCCAGTACTTC. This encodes CASSPPRGGETQYF.

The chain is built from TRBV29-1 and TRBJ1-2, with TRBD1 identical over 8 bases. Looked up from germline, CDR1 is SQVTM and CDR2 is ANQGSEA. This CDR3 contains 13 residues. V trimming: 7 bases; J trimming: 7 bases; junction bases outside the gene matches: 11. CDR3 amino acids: CSDDRGQEGGYTF. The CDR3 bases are TGCAGCGACGACAGGGGTCAGGAGGGTGGCTACACCTTC.